This T cell receptor (beta chain) was obtained from a study of cytomegalovirus exposure and HLA in healthy donors. On the study more broadly: Genotyping showed less than 85% of 350 to 400 donors falling in the Caucasian-associated ancestry cluster.

The germline V gene encodes CDR1 SGHTA and CDR2 FQGNSA. V shed 5 bases and J shed 3 bases, with 16 bases lying between them. The CDR3 has 15 amino acids. This PCR relied on a set of 60 Vbeta primers and 13 Jbeta primers. Measured with immunoSEQ multiplex PCR; TCRdb has only the in-frame clones, and not every one. The table shows 150,000 to 200,000 clones, with roughly 80% occurring only once. The origin of this receptor is a young woman in good health and CMV-seronegative. V is TRBV7-2 and J is TRBJ1-1, with D tentatively TRBD1 (5 bases). Material for sequencing was PBMCs. The CDR3 reads CASSPRGQGDTEAFF. CDR3 DNA: TGTGCCAGCAGCCCCCGAGGTCAGGGCGACACTGAAGCTTTCTTT.